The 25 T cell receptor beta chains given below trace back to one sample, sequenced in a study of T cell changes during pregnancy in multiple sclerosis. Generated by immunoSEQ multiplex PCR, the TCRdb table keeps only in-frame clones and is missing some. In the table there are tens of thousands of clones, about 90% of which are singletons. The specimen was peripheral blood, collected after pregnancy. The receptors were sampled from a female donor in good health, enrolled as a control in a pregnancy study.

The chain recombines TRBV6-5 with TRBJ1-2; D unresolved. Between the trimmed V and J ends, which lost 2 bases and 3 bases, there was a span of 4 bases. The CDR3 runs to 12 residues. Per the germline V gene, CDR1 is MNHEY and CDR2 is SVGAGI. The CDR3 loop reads CASSYADYGYTF. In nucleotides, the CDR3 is TGTGCCAGCAGTTACGCAGACTATGGCTACACCTTC.

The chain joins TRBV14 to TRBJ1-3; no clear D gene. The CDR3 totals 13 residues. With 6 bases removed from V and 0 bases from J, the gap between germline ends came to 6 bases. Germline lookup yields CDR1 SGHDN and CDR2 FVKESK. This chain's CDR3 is CASSLSSGNTIYF. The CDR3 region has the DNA TGTGCCAGCAGTCTGTCCTCTGGAAACACCATATATTTT.

The CDR3: CASSEARLLANYGYTF. The CDR3, as DNA: TGTGCCAGCAGTGAAGCCAGGTTATTGGCGAACTATGGCTACACCTTC. V and J are TRBV6-1 and TRBJ1-2; no firm D call. Trimming stripped 0 bases from V and 2 bases from J, with 13 bases between. Germline values: CDR1 MNHNS, CDR2 SASEGT. The CDR3 has 16 amino acids.

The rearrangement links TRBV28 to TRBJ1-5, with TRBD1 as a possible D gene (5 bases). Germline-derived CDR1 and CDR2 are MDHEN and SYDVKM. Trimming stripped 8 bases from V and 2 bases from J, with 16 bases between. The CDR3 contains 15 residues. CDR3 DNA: TGTGCCAGCGGAGAGGCAGGGCAGCGCAATCAGCCCCAGCATTTT. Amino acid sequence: CASGEAGQRNQPQHF.

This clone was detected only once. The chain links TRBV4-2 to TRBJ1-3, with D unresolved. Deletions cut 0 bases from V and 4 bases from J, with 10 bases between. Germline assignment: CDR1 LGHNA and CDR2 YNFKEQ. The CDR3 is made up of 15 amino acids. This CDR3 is CASSQDRTGGNTIYF. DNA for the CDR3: TGTGCCAGCAGCCAAGATCGAACGGGAGGAAACACCATATATTTT.

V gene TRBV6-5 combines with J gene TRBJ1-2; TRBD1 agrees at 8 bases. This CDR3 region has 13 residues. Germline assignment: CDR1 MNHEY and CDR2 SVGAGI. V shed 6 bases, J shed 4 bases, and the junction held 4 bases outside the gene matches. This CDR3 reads CASSLDRAYGYTF. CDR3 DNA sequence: TGTGCCAGCAGCCTGGACAGGGCCTATGGCTACACCTTC.

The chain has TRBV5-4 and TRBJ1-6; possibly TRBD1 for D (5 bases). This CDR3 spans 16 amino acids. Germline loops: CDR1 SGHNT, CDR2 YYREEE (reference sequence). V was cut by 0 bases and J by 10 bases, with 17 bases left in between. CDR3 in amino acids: CASSLAVAGQSSPLHF. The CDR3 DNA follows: TGTGCCAGCAGCTTGGCCGTGGCAGGGCAGAGCTCACCCCTCCACTTT.

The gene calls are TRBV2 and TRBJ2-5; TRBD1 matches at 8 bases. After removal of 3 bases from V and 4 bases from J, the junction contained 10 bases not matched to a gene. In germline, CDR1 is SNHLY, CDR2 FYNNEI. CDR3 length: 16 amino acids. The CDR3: CASSEVAGQGGETQYF. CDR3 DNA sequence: TGTGCCAGCAGTGAGGTTGCTGGACAGGGAGGAGAGACCCAGTACTTC.

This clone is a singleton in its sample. The CDR3 DNA follows: TGTGCCAGCAGTTTTCGAGGGCAGCGCACTGAAGCTTTCTTT. Its translation: CASSFRGQRTEAFF. The chain carries TRBV27 and TRBJ1-1; D call uncertain. The CDR3 loop spans 14 amino acids. Between the trimmed V and J ends, which lost 3 bases and 4 bases, there was a span of 12 bases. Per germline, CDR1 MNHEY and CDR2 SMNVEV (reference sequence).

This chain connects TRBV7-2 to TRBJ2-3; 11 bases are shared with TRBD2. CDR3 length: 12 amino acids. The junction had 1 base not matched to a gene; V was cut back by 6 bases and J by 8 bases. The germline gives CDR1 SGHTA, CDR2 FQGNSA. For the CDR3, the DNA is TGTGCCAGCAGTACTAGCGGGAGTACGCAGTATTTT. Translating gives CASSTSGSTQYF.

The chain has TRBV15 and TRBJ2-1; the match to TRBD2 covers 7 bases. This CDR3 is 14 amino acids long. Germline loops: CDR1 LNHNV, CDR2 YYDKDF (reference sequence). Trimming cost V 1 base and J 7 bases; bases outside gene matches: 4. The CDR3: CATSRGLAWNEQFF. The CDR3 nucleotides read TGTGCCACCAGCAGAGGACTAGCTTGGAATGAGCAGTTCTTC.

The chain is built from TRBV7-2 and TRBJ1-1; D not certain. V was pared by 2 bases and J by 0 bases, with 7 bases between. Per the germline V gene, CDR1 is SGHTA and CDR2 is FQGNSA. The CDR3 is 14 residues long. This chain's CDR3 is CASSLKFMNTEAFF. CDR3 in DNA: TGTGCCAGCAGCTTAAAATTCATGAACACTGAAGCTTTCTTT. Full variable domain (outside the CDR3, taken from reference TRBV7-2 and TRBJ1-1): GAGVSQSPSNKVTEKGKDVELRCDPISGHTALYWYRQSLGQGLEFLIYFQGNSAPDKSGLPSDRFSAERTGGSVSTLTIQRTQQEDSAVYLCASSLKFMNTEAFFGQGTRLTVV.

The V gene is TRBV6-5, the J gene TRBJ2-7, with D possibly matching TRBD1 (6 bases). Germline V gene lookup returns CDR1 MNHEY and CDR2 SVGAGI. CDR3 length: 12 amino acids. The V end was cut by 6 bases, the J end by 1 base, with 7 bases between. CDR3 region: CASRRGSYEQYF. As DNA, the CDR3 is TGTGCCAGCAGGAGGGGGTCCTACGAGCAGTACTTC.

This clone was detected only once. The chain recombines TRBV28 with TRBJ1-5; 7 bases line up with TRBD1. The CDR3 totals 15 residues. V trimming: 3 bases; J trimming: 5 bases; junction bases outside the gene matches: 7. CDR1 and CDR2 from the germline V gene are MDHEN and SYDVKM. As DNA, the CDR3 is TGTGCCAGCAGTTTGGGAACAGGGGAGCATCAGCCCCAGCATTTT. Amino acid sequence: CASSLGTGEHQPQHF.

The CDR3 coding sequence is TGTGCCAGCAGTGACGACAGTTATAGCAATCAGCCCCAGCATTTT. Translating it yields CASSDDSYSNQPQHF. The rearrangement uses TRBV28 and TRBJ1-5; the D gene is possibly TRBD1 (5 bases). The V end lost 5 bases, the J end lost 0 bases, and 11 bases lay between the germline ends. The germline CDR1 and CDR2 sequences are MDHEN and SYDVKM. The CDR3 extends over 15 amino acids.

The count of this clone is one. CDR3 nucleotides: TGCGCCAGCAGCTTGGTTCAGGGGGATAAGGGCTACACCTTC. It is translated as CASSLVQGDKGYTF. The J gene is TRBJ1-2, the V gene TRBV5-1, with 7 positions matching TRBD1. After removal of 0 bases from V and 8 bases from J, the junction contained 7 bases not matched to a gene. CDR3 length: 14 residues. Germline-derived CDR1 and CDR2 are SGHRS and YFSETQ.

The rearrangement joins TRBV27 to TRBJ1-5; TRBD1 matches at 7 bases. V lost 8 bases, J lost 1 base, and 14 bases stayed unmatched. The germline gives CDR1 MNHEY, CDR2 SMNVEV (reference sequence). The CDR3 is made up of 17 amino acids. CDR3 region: CASPQRANRGSNQPQHF. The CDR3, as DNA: TGTGCCAGCCCCCAGCGTGCTAACAGGGGAAGCAATCAGCCCCAGCATTTT.

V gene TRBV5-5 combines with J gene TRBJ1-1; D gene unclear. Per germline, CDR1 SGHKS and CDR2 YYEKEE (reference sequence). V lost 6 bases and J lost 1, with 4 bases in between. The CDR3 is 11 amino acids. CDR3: CASNRNTEAFF. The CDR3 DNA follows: TGTGCCAGCAACAGGAACACTGAAGCTTTCTTT.

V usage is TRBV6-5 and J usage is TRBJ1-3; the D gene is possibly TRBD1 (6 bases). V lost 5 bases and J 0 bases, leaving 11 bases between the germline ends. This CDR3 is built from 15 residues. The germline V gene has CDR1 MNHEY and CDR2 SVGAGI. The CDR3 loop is CASSRDTFSGNTIYF. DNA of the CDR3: TGTGCCAGCAGTCGGGACACCTTCTCTGGAAACACCATATATTTT.

DNA for the CDR3: TGCGCCAGCAGCTGGGCAGGGGCTACCTCCAATGAGCAGTTCTTC. Encoded protein: CASSWAGATSNEQFF. The chain carries TRBV5-1 and TRBJ2-1, with a weak D call TRBD1 (6 bases). Germline V gene sequence: CDR1 SGHRS, CDR2 YFSETQ. V lost 3 bases and J lost 6, with 16 bases in between. The CDR3 covers 15 residues.

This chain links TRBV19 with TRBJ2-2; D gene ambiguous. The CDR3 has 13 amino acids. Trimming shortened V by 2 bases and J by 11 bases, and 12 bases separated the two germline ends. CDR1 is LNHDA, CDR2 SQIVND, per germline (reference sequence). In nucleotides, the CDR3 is TGTGCCAGTAGTATAAATAATCCCTCCGAGCTGTTTTTT. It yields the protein CASSINNPSELFF.

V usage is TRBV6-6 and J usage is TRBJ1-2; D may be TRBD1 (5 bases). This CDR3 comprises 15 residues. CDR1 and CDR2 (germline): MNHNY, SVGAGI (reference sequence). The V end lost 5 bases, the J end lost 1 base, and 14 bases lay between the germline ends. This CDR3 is CASSDPWGRNYGYTF. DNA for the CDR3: TGTGCCAGCAGTGACCCTTGGGGCCGTAACTATGGCTACACCTTC.

The CDR3 reads CASSVWAGVGYTF. The CDR3, as DNA: TGTGCCAGCAGTGTTTGGGCGGGGGTTGGCTACACCTTC. V usage is TRBV6-1 and J usage is TRBJ1-2; TRBD1 is a possible D gene (5 bases). CDR3 length: 13 amino acids. V was clipped by 4 bases and J by 7 bases, with 13 bases between them. The germline V gene has CDR1 MNHNS and CDR2 SASEGT.

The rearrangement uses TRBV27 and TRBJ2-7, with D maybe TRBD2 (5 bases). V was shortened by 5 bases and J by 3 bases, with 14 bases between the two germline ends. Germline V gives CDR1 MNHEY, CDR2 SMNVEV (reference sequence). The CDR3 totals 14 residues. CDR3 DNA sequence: TGTGCCAGCAGTACCCGCGTCGGAGGCTACGAGCAGTACTTC. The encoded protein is CASSTRVGGYEQYF.

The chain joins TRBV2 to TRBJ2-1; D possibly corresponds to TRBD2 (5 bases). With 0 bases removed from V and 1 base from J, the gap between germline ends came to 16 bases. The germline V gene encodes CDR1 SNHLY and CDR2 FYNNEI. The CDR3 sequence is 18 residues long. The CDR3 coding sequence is TGTGCCAGCAGTGAAGCGCTTACTAGAAGTGGGTCCTACAATGAGCAGTTCTTC. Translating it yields CASSEALTRSGSYNEQFF. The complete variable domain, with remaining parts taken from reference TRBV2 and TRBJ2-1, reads EPEVTQTPSHQVTQMGQEVILRCVPISNHLYFYWYRQILGQKVEFLVSFYNNEISEKSEIFDDQFSVERPDGSNFTLKIRSTKLEDSAMYFCASSEALTRSGSYNEQFFGPGTRLTVL.